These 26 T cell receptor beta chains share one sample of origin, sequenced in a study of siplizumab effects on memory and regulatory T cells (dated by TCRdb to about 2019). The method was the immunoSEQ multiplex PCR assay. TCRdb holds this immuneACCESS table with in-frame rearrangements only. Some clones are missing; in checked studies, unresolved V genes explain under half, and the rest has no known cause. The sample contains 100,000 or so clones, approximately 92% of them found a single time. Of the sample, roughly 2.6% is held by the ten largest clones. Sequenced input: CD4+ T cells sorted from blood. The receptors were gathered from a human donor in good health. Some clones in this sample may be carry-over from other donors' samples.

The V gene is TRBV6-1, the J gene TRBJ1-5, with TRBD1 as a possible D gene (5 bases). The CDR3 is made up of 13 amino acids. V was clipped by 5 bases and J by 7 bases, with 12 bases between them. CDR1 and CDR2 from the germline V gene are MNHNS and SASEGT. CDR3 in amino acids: CASSHPGAQPQHF. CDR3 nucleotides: TGTGCCAGCAGTCATCCCGGGGCACAGCCCCAGCATTTT.

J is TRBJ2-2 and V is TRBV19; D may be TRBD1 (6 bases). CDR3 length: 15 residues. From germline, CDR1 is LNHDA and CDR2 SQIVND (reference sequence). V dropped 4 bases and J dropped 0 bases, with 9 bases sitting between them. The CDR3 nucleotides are TGTGCCAGTAGTAAGGGGGAATCGAACACCGGGGAGCTGTTTTTT. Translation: CASSKGESNTGELFF.

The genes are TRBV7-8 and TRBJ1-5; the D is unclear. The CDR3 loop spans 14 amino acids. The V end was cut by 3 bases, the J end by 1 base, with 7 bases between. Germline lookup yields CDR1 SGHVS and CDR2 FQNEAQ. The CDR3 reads CASSFLGSNQPQHF. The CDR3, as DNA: TGTGCCAGCAGCTTTCTTGGCAGCAATCAGCCCCAGCATTTT.

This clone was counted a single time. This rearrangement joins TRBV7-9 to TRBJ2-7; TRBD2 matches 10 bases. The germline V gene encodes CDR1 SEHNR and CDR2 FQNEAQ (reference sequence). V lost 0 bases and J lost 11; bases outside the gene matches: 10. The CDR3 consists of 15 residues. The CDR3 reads CASSLAAASGSRKYF. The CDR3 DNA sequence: TGTGCCAGCAGCTTAGCGGCCGCTAGCGGGAGCAGAAAGTACTTC. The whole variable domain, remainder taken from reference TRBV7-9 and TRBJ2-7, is DTGVSQNPRHKITKRGQNVTFRCDPISEHNRLYWYRQTLGQGPEFLTYFQNEAQLEKSRLLSDRFSAERPKGSFSTLEIQRTEQGDSAMYLCASSLAAASGSRKYFGPGTRLTVT.

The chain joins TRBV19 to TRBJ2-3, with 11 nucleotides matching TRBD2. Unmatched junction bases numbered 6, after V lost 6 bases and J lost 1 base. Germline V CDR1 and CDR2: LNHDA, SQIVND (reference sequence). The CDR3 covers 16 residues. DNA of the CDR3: TGTGCCAGTAGCCGGGATAGCGGGAGGGGCACAGATACGCAGTATTTT. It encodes CASSRDSGRGTDTQYF.

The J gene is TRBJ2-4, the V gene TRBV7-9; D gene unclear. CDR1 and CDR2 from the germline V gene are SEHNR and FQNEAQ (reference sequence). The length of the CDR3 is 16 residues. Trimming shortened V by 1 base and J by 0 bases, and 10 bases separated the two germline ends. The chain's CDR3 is CASSLDLGLAKNIQYF. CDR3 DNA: TGTGCCAGCAGCTTAGATCTTGGCCTAGCCAAAAACATTCAGTACTTC.

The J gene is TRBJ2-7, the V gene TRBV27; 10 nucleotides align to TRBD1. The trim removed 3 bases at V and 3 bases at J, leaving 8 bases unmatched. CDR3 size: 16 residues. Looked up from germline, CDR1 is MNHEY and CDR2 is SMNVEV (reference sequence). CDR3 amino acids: CASSFRMGQGNYEQYF. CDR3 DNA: TGTGCCAGCAGTTTTAGAATGGGACAGGGGAACTACGAGCAGTACTTC.

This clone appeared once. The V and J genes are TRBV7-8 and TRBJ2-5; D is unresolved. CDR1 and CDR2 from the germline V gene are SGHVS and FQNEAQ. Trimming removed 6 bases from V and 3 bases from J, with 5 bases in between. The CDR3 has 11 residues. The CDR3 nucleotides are TGTGCCAGCAGTCGCAAAGAGACCCAGTACTTC. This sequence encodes CASSRKETQYF.

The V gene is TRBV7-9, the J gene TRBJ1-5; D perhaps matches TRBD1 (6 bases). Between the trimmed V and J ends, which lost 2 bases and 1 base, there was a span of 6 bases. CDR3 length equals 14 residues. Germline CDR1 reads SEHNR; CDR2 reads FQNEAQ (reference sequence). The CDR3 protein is CASSLQGSNQPQHF. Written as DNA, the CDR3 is TGTGCCAGCAGCTTACAGGGGAGCAATCAGCCCCAGCATTTT.

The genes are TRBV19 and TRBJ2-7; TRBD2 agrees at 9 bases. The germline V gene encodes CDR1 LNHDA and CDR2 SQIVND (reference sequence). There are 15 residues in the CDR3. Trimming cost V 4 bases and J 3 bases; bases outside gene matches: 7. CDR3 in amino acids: CASSNQREVLYEQYF. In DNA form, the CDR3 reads TGTGCCAGTAGTAACCAGCGGGAGGTCCTCTACGAGCAGTACTTC.

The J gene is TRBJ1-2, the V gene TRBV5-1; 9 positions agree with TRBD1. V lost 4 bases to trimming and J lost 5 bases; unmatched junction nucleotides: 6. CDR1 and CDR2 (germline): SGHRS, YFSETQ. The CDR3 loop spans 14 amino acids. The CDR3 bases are TGCGCCAGCAGCACCGACAGGGGGGGGTATGGCTACACCTTC. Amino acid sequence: CASSTDRGGYGYTF.

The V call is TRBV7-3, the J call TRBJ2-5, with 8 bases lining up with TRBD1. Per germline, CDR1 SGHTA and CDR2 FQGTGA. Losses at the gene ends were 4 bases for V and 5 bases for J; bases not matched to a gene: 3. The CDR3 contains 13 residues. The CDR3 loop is CASSSRDRETQYF. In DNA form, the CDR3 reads TGTGCCAGCAGCTCCCGGGACAGGGAGACCCAGTACTTC.

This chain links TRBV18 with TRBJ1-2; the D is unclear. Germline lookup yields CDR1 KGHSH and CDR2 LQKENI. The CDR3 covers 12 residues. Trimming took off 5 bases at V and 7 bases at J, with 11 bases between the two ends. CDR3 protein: CASSTNMGGYTF. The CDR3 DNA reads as TGTGCCAGCTCAACCAATATGGGTGGCTACACCTTC.

The CDR3 coding sequence is TGCGCCAGCAGCCAAGGGGAGGGAGGGCCAGTGCGAGAGACCCAGTACTTC. This sequence encodes CASSQGEGGPVRETQYF. This chain links TRBV4-1 with TRBJ2-5; 7 bases line up with TRBD2. CDR3 length: 17 amino acids. The germline V gene encodes CDR1 MGHRA and CDR2 YSYEKL. V shed 1 base, J shed 4 bases, and the junction held 12 bases outside the gene matches.

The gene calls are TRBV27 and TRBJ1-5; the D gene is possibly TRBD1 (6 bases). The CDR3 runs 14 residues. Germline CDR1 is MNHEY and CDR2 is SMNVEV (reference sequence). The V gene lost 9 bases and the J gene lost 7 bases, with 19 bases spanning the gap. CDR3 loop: CARTRTVKSQPQHF. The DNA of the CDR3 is TGTGCCAGAACTCGGACAGTCAAGAGCCAGCCCCAGCATTTT.

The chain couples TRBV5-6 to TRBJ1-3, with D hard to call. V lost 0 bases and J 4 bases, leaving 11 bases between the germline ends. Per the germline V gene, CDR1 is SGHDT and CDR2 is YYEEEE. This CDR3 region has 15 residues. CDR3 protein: CASSLVGGGGNTIYF. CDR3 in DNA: TGTGCCAGCAGCTTGGTCGGCGGAGGGGGAAACACCATATATTTT.

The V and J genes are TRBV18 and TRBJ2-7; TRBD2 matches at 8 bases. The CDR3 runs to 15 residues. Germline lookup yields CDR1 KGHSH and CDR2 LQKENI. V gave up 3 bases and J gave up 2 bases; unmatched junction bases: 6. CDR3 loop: CASSPPGLDAYEQYF. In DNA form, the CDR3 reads TGTGCCAGCTCACCGCCGGGACTAGATGCCTACGAGCAGTACTTC.

The CDR3 region has the DNA TGTGCCAGCAGTGAAGAGGGCGGAGACTCCTACAATGAGCAGTTCTTC. This codes for CASSEEGGDSYNEQFF. The chain recombines TRBV2 with TRBJ2-1; D ambiguous. The CDR3 runs to 16 residues. Trimming took 1 base from V and 0 from J, leaving 10 bases between them. From germline, CDR1 is SNHLY and CDR2 FYNNEI.

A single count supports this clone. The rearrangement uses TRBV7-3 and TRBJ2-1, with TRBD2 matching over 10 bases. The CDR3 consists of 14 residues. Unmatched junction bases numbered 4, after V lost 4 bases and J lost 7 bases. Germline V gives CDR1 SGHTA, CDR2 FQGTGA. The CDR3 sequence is CASSWASGSNEQFF. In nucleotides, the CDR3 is TGTGCCAGCAGCTGGGCTAGCGGGAGTAATGAGCAGTTCTTC.

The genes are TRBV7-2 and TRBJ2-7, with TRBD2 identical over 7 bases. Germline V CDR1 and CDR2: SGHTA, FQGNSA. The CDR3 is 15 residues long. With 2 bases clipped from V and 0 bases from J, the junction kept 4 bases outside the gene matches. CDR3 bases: TGTGCCAGCAGCTTAACTAGCGTTAGCTCCTACGAGCAGTACTTC. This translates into CASSLTSVSSYEQYF.

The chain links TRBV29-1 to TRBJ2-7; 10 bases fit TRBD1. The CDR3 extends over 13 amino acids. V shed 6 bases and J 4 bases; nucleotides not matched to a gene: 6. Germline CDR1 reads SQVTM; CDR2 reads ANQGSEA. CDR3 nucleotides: TGCAGCGTGGGGACAGGGGAAATTTACGAGCAGTACTTC. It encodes CSVGTGEIYEQYF.

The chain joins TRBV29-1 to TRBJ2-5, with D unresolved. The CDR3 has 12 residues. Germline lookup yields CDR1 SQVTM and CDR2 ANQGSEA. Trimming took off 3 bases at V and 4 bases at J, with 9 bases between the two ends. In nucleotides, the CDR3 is TGCAGCGTTGAGTCCCCATTAGAGACCCAGTACTTC. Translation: CSVESPLETQYF.

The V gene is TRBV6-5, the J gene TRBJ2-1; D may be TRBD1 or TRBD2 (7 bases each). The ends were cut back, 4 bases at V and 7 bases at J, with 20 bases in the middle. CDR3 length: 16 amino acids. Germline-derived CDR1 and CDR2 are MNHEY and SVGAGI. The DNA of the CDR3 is TGTGCCAGCAGTTTAAGGGCAGGGGGGGGGAGAAATGAGCAGTTCTTC. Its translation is CASSLRAGGGRNEQFF.

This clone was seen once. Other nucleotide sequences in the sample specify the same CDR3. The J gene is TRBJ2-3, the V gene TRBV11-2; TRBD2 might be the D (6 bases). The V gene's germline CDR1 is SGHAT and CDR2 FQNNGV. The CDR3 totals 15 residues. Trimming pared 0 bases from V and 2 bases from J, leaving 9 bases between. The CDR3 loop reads CASSLDGRVTDTQYF. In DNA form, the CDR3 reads TGTGCCAGCAGCTTAGACGGGAGAGTCACAGATACGCAGTATTTT. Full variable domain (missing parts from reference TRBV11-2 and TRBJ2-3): EAGVAQSPRYKIIEKRQSVAFWCNPISGHATLYWYQQILGQGPKLLIQFQNNGVVDDSQLPKDRFSAERLKGVDSTLKIQPAKLEDSAVYLCASSLDGRVTDTQYFGPGTRLTVL.

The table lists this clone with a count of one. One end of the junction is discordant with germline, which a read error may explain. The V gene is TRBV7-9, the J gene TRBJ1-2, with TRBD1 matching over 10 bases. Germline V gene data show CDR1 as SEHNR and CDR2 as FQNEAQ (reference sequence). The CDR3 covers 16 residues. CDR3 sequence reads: CASSLVGTGVVYGLPF. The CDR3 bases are TGTGCCAGCAGCTTAGTCGGGACAGGGGTTGTCTATGGCTTGCCCTTC.

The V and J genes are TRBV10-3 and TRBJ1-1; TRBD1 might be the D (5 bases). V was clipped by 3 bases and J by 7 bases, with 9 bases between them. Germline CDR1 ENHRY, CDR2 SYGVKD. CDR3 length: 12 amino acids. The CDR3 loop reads CAISERGGEAFF. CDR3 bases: TGTGCCATCAGTGAACGGGGGGGTGAAGCTTTCTTT.